The 23 T cell receptor beta chains in this list originate from one sample, sequenced in a study of blood T cell repertoires in COVID-19. The table came from immunoSEQ multiplex PCR; TCRdb's copy has only in-frame clones and leaves some out. Among about 90,000 clones listed, less than 85% were seen once. The sequenced material came from peripheral blood. The receptors shown here come from a man in his 70s with acute or convalescent COVID-19.

This clone has only a few counts. Other nucleotide sequences from this sample produce the same CDR3. The chain employs TRBV2 and TRBJ1-2; D gene ambiguous. Germline V gene sequence: CDR1 SNHLY, CDR2 FYNNEI. The CDR3 has 12 amino acids. The V and J ends lost 0 bases and 10 bases respectively, with 9 bases between them. CDR3 sequence: CASSEAAQVYTF. CDR3 DNA sequence: TGTGCCAGCAGTGAAGCGGCTCAGGTCTACACCTTC.

This clone has only a few counts. The J gene is TRBJ1-4, the V gene TRBV3-1 (or the pseudogene TRBV3-2), with 8 bases matching TRBD1. The J segment lost 0 bases and the V segment lost 0 bases, leaving 3 bases of the junction unmatched. The CDR3 extends over 17 amino acids. CDR1 and CDR2 (germline): LGHDT, YNNKEL (reference sequence). The CDR3 DNA reads TGTGCCAGCAGCCAAGAGGGGACAGGTGCAACTAATGAAAAACTGTTTTTT. The encoded protein is CASSQEGTGATNEKLFF.

The gene calls are TRBV5-1 and TRBJ2-7, with D possibly being TRBD2 (5 bases). Germline CDR1 is SGHRS and CDR2 is YFSETQ. This CDR3 has 15 amino acids. The V gene lost 0 bases and the J gene lost 3 bases, with 13 bases spanning the gap. The CDR3 nucleotides are TGCGCCAGCAGCTTGGTTCCGGGGTTGGACTACGAGCAGTACTTC. The encoded protein is CASSLVPGLDYEQYF.

The rearrangement links TRBV11-2 to TRBJ1-4; D unclear. The V gene's germline CDR1 is SGHAT and CDR2 FQNNGV. This CDR3 comprises 19 residues. With 0 bases removed from V and 2 bases from J, the gap between germline ends came to 19 bases. The CDR3 reads CASSLDREGYSLTNEKLFF. The CDR3 DNA follows: TGTGCCAGCAGCTTAGATCGAGAAGGATATAGCCTTACTAATGAAAAACTGTTTTTT.

Points on this clone: This CDR3 is also generated by other DNA sequences in the sample. The V gene is TRBV24-1, the J gene TRBJ1-2; no definite D call. The CDR3 totals 12 residues. With 3 bases removed from V and 3 bases from J, the gap between germline ends came to 4 bases. Germline CDR1 and CDR2: KGHDR and SFDVKD. CDR3 sequence: CATSDRYYGYTF. CDR3 bases: TGTGCCACCAGTGATCGGTACTATGGCTACACCTTC.

This chain links TRBV2 with TRBJ2-5, with 9 positions matching TRBD1. CDR3 length: 14 amino acids. J gave up 4 bases and V 6 bases, and 6 bases lay outside the gene matches. The V gene's germline CDR1 is SNHLY and CDR2 FYNNEI. CDR3 bases: TGTGCCAGCAGGGACAGGGGCCTAGGAGAGACCCAGTACTTC. Its translation: CASRDRGLGETQYF.

The genes are TRBV19 and TRBJ1-1; 9 bases line up with TRBD1. The CDR3 contains 15 residues. V lost 3 bases, J lost 4 bases, and 6 bases stayed unmatched. From germline, CDR1 is LNHDA and CDR2 SQIVND (reference sequence). The CDR3 nucleotides are TGTGCCAGTAGTATTTCAAAGACAGGGGGCACTGAAGCTTTCTTT. Translation gives CASSISKTGGTEAFF.

The chain joins TRBV28 to TRBJ1-1; the match to TRBD1 covers 7 bases. Unmatched junction bases numbered 6, after V lost 7 bases and J lost 1 base. CDR3 length: 14 residues. Germline loops: CDR1 MDHEN, CDR2 SYDVKM. CDR3 protein: CASIAQGRNTEAFF. CDR3 nucleotide sequence: TGTGCCAGCATCGCACAGGGGAGGAACACTGAAGCTTTCTTT. Full variable domain (remainder filled in from reference TRBV28 and TRBJ1-1): DVKVTQSSRYLVKRTGEKVFLECVQDMDHENMFWYRQDPGLGLRLIYFSYDVKMKEKGDIPEGYSVSREKKERFSLILESASTNQTSMYLCASIAQGRNTEAFFGQGTRLTVV.

The V call is TRBV6-5, the J call TRBJ2-1, with D possibly matching TRBD2 (6 bases). Germline CDR1 MNHEY, CDR2 SVGAGI. V was clipped by 2 bases and J by 0 bases, with 8 bases between them. The CDR3 spans 15 residues. CDR3 nucleotides: TGTGCCAGCAGTTACGGGAGGAGCTCCTACAATGAGCAGTTCTTC. It codes for CASSYGRSSYNEQFF.

The chain uses TRBV2 and TRBJ2-6; TRBD1 agrees at 7 bases. The germline V gene has CDR1 SNHLY and CDR2 FYNNEI. Trimming cost V 7 bases and J 0 bases; bases outside gene matches: 9. The CDR3 runs 17 residues. CDR3 DNA: TGTGCCAGCATTGGGGGCAGGGGGATCTCTGGGGCCAACGTCCTGACTTTC. It codes for CASIGGRGISGANVLTF.

In its sample, this clone was seen a few times. The CDR3 nucleotides read TGTGCCAGCAACACCAGGGAAGAATCACCCCTCCACTTT. It codes for CASNTREESPLHF. The chain links TRBV2 to TRBJ1-6; TRBD1 might be the D (5 bases). The CDR3 is 13 residues long. Germline CDR1 and CDR2: SNHLY and FYNNEI. Trimming shortened V by 7 bases and J by 10 bases, and 14 bases separated the two germline ends.

The V and J genes are TRBV28 and TRBJ2-5, with D perhaps TRBD1 (6 bases). V was shortened by 5 bases and J by 1 base, with 17 bases between the two germline ends. The CDR3 has 16 residues. Germline V CDR1 and CDR2: MDHEN, SYDVKM. CDR3 in amino acids: CASSLWTAQSQETQYF. The CDR3 DNA is TGTGCCAGCAGTCTTTGGACAGCACAAAGCCAAGAGACCCAGTACTTC.

The chain is built from TRBV4-1 and TRBJ2-5; 13 positions agree with TRBD2. The CDR3 runs 16 residues. After removal of 5 bases from V and 2 bases from J, the junction contained 5 bases not matched to a gene. Germline CDR1 reads MGHRA; CDR2 reads YSYEKL. CDR3: CASSNRLAGGQETQYF. The CDR3 DNA sequence: TGCGCCAGCAGCAACAGACTAGCGGGGGGTCAAGAGACCCAGTACTTC.

In nucleotides, the CDR3 is TGTGCCAGCAGTTACATTGGGGGGGGCTACACCTTC. Protein sequence: CASSYIGGGYTF. The rearrangement links TRBV6-5 to TRBJ1-2, with a weak D call TRBD1 (5 bases). Germline V gives CDR1 MNHEY, CDR2 SVGAGI. V was cut by 2 bases and J by 8 bases, with 9 bases left in between. The CDR3 consists of 12 residues.

The DNA of the CDR3 is TGTGCCACCAGCACCCCCACAGGGGGCGCGGGTGGCTACACCTTC. Its translation is CATSTPTGGAGGYTF. The genes are TRBV15 and TRBJ1-2, with 9 positions matching TRBD1. The CDR3 has 15 amino acids. Germline assignment: CDR1 LNHNV and CDR2 YYDKDF (reference sequence). Trimming took 4 bases from V and 7 from J; bases not matched to a gene: 10.

The rearrangement links TRBV5-1 to TRBJ1-2; 7 bases align to TRBD1. Looked up from germline, CDR1 is SGHRS and CDR2 is YFSETQ. J was trimmed by 0 bases and V by 4 bases; bases with no gene match: 3. CDR3 length: 14 residues. The CDR3 nucleotides read TGCGCCAGCAGCGATCAGGGGGCTAACTATGGCTACACCTTC. Translating it yields CASSDQGANYGYTF.

The chain employs TRBV19 and TRBJ1-3; no clear D. Germline V gene data show CDR1 as LNHDA and CDR2 as SQIVND (reference sequence). Trimming pared 7 bases from V and 0 bases from J, leaving 13 bases between. The CDR3 consists of 15 residues. CDR3 sequence: CASTDSKSSGNTIYF. For the CDR3, the DNA is TGTGCCAGTACTGACTCTAAAAGCTCTGGAAACACCATATATTTT.

The chain combines TRBV5-1 with TRBJ2-2; D possibly corresponds to TRBD2 (6 bases). V was pared by 1 base and J by 6 bases, with 13 bases between. The germline gives CDR1 SGHRS, CDR2 YFSETQ. This CDR3 is 15 amino acids long. The CDR3 region is CASSLLTTGAGELFF. DNA for the CDR3: TGCGCCAGCAGCTTGCTTACCACGGGGGCCGGGGAGCTGTTTTTT.

This chain joins TRBV5-1 and TRBJ2-1, with 7 bases that match TRBD1. Germline V gene sequence: CDR1 SGHRS, CDR2 YFSETQ. V lost 0 bases to trimming and J lost 3 bases; unmatched junction nucleotides: 3. The length of the CDR3 is 15 residues. CDR3 coding DNA: TGCGCCAGCAGCTTGGTAGGGGGCGACTACAATGAGCAGTTCTTC. Translation: CASSLVGGDYNEQFF.

The CDR3 bases are TGTGCCAGTGAAGAAATGGCCAGCTCCTATAATTCACCCCTCCACTTT. This codes for CASEEMASSYNSPLHF. The V call is TRBV2, the J call TRBJ1-6; D not certain. Trimming shortened V by 9 bases and J by 0 bases, and 15 bases separated the two germline ends. This CDR3 is 16 amino acids long. Per the germline V gene, CDR1 is SNHLY and CDR2 is FYNNEI.

The J gene is TRBJ1-3, the V gene TRBV4-2; 11 bases map to TRBD1. V shed 1 base, J shed 0 bases, and the junction held 5 bases outside the gene matches. CDR3 size: 18 residues. Germline assignment: CDR1 LGHNA and CDR2 YNFKEQ. The CDR3 DNA is TGTGCCAGCAGCCAAGGAAGGGACAGGGGGAACTCTGGAAACACCATATATTTT. Translating gives CASSQGRDRGNSGNTIYF.

The V gene is TRBV7-2, the J gene TRBJ1-1, with TRBD1 matching 10 bases. V dropped 5 bases and J dropped 0; count of bases not matched to a gene: 9. This CDR3 is 17 amino acids long. Germline CDR1 and CDR2: SGHTA and FQGNSA. This CDR3 is CASSPRQGAGMNTEAFF. DNA for the CDR3: TGTGCCAGCAGCCCAAGACAGGGGGCGGGGATGAACACTGAAGCTTTCTTT.

This chain links TRBV7-2 with TRBJ2-1; 14 positions match TRBD2. Germline loops: CDR1 SGHTA, CDR2 FQGNSA. The CDR3 is 17 amino acids. V lost 5 bases, J lost 7 bases, and 10 bases stayed unmatched. The CDR3 protein is CASSLTGTSGRLNEQFF. CDR3 in DNA: TGTGCCAGCAGCCTCACCGGGACTAGCGGGAGATTAAATGAGCAGTTCTTC. Full variable domain (missing parts from reference TRBV7-2 and TRBJ2-1): GAGVSQSPSNKVTEKGKDVELRCDPISGHTALYWYRQSLGQGLEFLIYFQGNSAPDKSGLPSDRFSAERTGGSVSTLTIQRTQQEDSAVYLCASSLTGTSGRLNEQFFGPGTRLTVL.